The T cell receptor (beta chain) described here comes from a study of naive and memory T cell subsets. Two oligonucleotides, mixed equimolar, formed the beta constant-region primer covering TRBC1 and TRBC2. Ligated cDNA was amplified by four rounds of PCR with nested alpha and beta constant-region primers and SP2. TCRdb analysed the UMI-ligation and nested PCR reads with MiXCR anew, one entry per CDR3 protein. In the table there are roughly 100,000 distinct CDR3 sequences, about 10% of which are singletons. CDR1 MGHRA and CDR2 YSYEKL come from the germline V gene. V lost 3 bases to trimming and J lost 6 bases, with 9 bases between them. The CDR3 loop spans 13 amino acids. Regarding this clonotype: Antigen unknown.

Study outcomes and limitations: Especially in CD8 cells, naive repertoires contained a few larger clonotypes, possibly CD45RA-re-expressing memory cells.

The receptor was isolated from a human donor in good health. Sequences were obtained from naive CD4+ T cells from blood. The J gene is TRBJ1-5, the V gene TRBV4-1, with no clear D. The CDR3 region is CASSHGDGQPQHF. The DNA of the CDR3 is TGCGCCAGCAGCCATGGGGATGGTCAGCCCCAGCATTTT.